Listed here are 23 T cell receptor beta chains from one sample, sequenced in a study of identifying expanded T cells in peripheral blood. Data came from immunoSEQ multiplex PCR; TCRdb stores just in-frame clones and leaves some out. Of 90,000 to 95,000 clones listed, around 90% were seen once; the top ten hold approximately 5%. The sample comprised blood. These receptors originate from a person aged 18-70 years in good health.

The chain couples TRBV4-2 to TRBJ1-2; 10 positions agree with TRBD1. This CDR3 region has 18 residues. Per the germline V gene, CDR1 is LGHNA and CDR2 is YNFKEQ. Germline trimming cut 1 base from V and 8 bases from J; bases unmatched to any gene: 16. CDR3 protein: CASSQARTRTGGIFGYTF. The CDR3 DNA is TGTGCCAGCAGCCAAGCTCGAACGAGGACAGGGGGGATTTTCGGCTACACCTTC.

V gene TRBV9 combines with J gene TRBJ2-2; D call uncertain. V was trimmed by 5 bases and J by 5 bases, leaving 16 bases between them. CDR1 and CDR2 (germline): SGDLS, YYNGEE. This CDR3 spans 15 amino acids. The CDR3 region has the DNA TGTGCCAGCAGGGACCACTCCGGCCAGACCGGGGAGCTGTTTTTT. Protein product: CASRDHSGQTGELFF.

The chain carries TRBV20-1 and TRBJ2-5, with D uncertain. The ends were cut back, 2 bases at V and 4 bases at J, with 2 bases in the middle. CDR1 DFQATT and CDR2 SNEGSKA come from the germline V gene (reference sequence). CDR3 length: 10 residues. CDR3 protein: CSARLETQYF. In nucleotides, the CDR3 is TGCAGTGCTAGATTAGAGACCCAGTACTTC.

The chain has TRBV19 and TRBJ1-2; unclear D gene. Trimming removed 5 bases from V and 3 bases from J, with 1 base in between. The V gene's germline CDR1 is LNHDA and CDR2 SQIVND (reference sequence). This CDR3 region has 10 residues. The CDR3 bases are TGTGCCAGTAGTTACTATGGCTACACCTTC. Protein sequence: CASSYYGYTF.

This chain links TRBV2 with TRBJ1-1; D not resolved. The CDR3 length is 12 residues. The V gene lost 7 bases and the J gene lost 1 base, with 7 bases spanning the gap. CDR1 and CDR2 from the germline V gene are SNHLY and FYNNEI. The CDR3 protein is CASTRGNTEAFF. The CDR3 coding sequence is TGTGCCAGCACCCGAGGGAACACTGAAGCTTTCTTT. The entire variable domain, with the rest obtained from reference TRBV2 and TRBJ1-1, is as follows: EPEVTQTPSHQVTQMGQEVILRCVPISNHLYFYWYRQILGQKVEFLVSFYNNEISEKSEIFDDQFSVERPDGSNFTLKIRSTKLEDSAMYFCASTRGNTEAFFGQGTRLTVV.

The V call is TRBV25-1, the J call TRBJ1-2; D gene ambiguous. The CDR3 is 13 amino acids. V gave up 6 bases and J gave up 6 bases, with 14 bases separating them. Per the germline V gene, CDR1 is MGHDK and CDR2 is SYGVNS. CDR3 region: CASRGGAVNGYTF. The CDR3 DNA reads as TGTGCCAGCAGAGGAGGCGCAGTTAATGGCTACACCTTC.

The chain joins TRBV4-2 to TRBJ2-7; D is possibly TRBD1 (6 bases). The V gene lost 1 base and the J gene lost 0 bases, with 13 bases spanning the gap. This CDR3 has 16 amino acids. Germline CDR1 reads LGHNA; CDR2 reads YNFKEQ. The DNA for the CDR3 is TGTGCCAGCAGCCAAGTGTTACAGGGCGGCTCCTACGAGCAGTACTTC. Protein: CASSQVLQGGSYEQYF.

CDR3 DNA sequence: TGTGCCAGCAGCAAAAAATTTGTGCAGATTACATCAGTGCCCCAGCATTTT. Protein product: CASSKKFVQITSVPQHF. V gene TRBV21-1 combines with J gene TRBJ1-5; no check of the table's D call, TRBD1, against the DNA was made. TRBV21-1 is flagged as a pseudogene. There are 17 residues in the CDR3.

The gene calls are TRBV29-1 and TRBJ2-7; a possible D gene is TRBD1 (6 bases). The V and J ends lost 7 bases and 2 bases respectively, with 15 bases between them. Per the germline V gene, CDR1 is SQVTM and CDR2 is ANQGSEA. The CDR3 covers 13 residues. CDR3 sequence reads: CSGGGQLPYEQYF. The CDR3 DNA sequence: TGCAGCGGAGGCGGACAGCTACCCTACGAGCAGTACTTC.

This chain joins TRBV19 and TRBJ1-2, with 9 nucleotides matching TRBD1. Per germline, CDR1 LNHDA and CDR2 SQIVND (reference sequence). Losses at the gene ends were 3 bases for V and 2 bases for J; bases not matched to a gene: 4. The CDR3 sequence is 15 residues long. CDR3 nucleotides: TGTGCCAGTAGTATGCCGGGACAGGGCAACTATGGCTACACCTTC. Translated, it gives CASSMPGQGNYGYTF.

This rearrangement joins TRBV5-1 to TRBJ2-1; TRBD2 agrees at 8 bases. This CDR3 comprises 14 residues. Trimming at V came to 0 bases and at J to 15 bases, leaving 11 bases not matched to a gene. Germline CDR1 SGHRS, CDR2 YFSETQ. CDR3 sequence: CASSLGTSSFSGFF. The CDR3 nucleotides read TGCGCCAGCAGCTTGGGGACTAGCTCATTCTCGGGGTTCTTC.

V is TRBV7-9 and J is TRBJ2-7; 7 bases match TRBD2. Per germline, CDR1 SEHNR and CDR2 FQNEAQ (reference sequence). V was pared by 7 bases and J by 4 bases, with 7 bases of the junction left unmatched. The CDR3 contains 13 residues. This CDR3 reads CASTSGGGYEQYF. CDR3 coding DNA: TGTGCCAGCACTTCAGGCGGGGGATACGAGCAGTACTTC.

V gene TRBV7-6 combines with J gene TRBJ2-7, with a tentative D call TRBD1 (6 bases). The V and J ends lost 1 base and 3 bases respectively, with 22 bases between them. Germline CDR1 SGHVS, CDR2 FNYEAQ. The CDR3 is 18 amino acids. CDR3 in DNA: TGTGCCAGCAGCTTAGGTGGGCCGGAGTTTGGACAGAACTACGAGCAGTACTTC. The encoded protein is CASSLGGPEFGQNYEQYF.

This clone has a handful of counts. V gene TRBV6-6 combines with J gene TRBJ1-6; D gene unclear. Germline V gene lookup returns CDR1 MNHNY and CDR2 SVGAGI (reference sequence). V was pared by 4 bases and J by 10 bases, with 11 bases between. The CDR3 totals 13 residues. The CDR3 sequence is CASSSVPPSPLHF. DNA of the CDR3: TGTGCCAGCAGTTCGGTCCCCCCCTCACCCCTCCACTTT.

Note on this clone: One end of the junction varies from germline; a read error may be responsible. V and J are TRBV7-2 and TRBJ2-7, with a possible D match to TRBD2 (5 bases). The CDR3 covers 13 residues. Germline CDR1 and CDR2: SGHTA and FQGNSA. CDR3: CASSLARTYEQYF. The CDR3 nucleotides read TGTGCCAGCAGCCTAGCCCGGACTTACGAGCAGTACTTC.

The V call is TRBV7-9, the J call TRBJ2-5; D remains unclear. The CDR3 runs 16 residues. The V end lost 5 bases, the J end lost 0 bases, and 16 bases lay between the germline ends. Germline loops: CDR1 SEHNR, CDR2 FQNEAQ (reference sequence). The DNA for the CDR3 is TGTGCCAGCAGCAAGATTAACGTTCGAAACCAAGAGACCCAGTACTTC. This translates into CASSKINVRNQETQYF.

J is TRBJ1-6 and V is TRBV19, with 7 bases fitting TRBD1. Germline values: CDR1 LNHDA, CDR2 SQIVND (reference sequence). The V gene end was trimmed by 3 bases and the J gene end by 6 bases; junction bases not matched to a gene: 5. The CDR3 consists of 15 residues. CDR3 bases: TGTGCCAGTAGTATGGAGACAGGGACTAATTCACCCCTCCACTTT. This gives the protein CASSMETGTNSPLHF.

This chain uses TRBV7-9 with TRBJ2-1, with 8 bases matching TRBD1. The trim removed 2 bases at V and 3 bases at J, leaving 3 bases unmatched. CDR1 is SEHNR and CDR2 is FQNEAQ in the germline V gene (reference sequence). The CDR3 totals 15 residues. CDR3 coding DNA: TGTGCCAGCAGCTTACAGGACAGGGTCTACAATGAGCAGTTCTTC. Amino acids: CASSLQDRVYNEQFF. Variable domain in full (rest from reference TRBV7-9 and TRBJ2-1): DTGVSQNPRHKITKRGQNVTFRCDPISEHNRLYWYRQTLGQGPEFLTYFQNEAQLEKSRLLSDRFSAERPKGSFSTLEIQRTEQGDSAMYLCASSLQDRVYNEQFFGPGTRLTVL.

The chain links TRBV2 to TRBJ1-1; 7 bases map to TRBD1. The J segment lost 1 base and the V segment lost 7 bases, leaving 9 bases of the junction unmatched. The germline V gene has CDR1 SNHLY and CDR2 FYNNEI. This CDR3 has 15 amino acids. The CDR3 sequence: CASTRDGQANTEAFF. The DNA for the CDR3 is TGTGCCAGCACACGGGACGGACAGGCGAACACTGAAGCTTTCTTT. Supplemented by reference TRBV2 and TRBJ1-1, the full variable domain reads EPEVTQTPSHQVTQMGQEVILRCVPISNHLYFYWYRQILGQKVEFLVSFYNNEISEKSEIFDDQFSVERPDGSNFTLKIRSTKLEDSAMYFCASTRDGQANTEAFFGQGTRLTVV.

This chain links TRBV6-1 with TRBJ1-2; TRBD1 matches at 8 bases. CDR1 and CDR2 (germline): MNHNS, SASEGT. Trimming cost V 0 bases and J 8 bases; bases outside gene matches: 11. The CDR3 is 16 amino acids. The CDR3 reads CASSEALQGATGGYTF. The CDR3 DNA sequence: TGTGCCAGCAGTGAAGCGCTTCAGGGGGCCACAGGAGGCTACACCTTC.

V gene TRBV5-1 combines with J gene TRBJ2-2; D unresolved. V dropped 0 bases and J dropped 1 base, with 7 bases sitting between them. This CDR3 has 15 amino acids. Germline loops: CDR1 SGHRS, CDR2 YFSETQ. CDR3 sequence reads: CASSLGGLNTGELFF. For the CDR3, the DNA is TGCGCCAGCAGCTTGGGGGGTTTGAACACCGGGGAGCTGTTTTTT. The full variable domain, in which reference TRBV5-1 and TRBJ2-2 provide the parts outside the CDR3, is KAGVTQTPRYLIKTRGQQVTLSCSPISGHRSVSWYQQTPGQGLQFLFEYFSETQRNKGNFPGRFSGRQFSNSRSEMNVSTLELGDSALYLCASSLGGLNTGELFFGEGSRLTVL.

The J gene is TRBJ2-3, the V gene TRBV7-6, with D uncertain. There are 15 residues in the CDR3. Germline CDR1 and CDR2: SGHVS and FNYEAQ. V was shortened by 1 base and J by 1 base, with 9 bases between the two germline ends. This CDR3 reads CASSLENRGTDTQYF. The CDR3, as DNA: TGTGCCAGCAGCTTAGAAAACCGAGGCACAGATACGCAGTATTTT.

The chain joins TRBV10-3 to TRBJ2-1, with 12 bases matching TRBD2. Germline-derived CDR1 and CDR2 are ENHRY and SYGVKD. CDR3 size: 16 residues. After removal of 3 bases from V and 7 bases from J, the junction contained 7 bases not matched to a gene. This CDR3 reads CAISEGLAGGQNEQFF. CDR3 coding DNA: TGTGCCATCAGTGAAGGGCTAGCGGGGGGGCAGAATGAGCAGTTCTTC.